One sample yielded the 25 T cell receptor beta chains listed below, sequenced in a study of T-cell memory formation after mild COVID-19. TCRdb called the 5' RACE reads again in MiXCR, with one record for every CDR3 protein. The sample lists about 130,000 distinct CDR3 sequences; roughly a quarter were seen once. The sequencing input was PBMCs or a T cell subset sorted from them (not recorded which). Receptors were obtained from an adult woman who had mild COVID-19 (a few samples of this study predate the infection). Cell type and time point are not known.

In its sample, this clonotype was seen a few times. The chain has TRBV7-8 and TRBJ1-2; 10 bases are a match to TRBD1. The CDR3 has 15 residues. Germline V CDR1 and CDR2: SGHVS, FQNEAQ. The V segment lost 5 bases and the J segment 4 bases; nucleotides outside the gene matches: 7. The CDR3 loop reads CASSKGTGDPYGYTF. In nucleotides, the CDR3 is TGTGCCAGCAGCAAAGGGACAGGGGATCCCTATGGCTACACCTTC.

This chain joins TRBV5-5 and TRBJ2-5; TRBD1 agrees at 8 bases. Germline assignment: CDR1 SGHKS and CDR2 YYEKEE (reference sequence). The CDR3 has 17 amino acids. V shed 3 bases, J shed 2 bases, and the junction held 12 bases outside the gene matches. In nucleotides, the CDR3 is TGTGCCAGCAGCTACCTCGGTACAGGGGGTAGTCAAGAGACCCAGTACTTC. This gives the protein CASSYLGTGGSQETQYF.

This chain connects TRBV27 to TRBJ1-1; TRBD1 is a possible D gene (6 bases). Germline CDR1 and CDR2: MNHEY and SMNVEV (reference sequence). Between the trimmed V and J ends, which lost 7 bases and 10 bases, there was a span of 19 bases. This CDR3 is 13 amino acids long. Written as DNA, the CDR3 is TGTGCCAGCAAACTTACGGGGGCTTACGGAGCTTTCTTT. It specifies CASKLTGAYGAFF.

Only a few counts were recorded for this clonotype. This rearrangement joins TRBV20-1 to TRBJ1-1; no firm D call. The CDR3 spans 9 residues. V dropped 3 bases and J dropped 4 bases, with 0 bases sitting between them. CDR1 DFQATT and CDR2 SNEGSKA come from the germline V gene (reference sequence). CDR3: CSASTEAFF. In DNA, the CDR3 is TGCAGTGCTAGCACTGAAGCTTTCTTT.

The chain uses TRBV20-1 and TRBJ2-5, with 10 bases identical to TRBD2. The CDR3 is 14 amino acids. V lost 5 bases and J lost 3; bases outside the gene matches: 6. Germline V lookup: CDR1 DFQATT, CDR2 SNEGSKA (reference sequence). CDR3 DNA: TGCAGTGCTGTGAGCGGGGGGGCTGAAGAGACCCAGTACTTC. Encoded protein: CSAVSGGAEETQYF.

This clonotype has just a few counts. This chain uses TRBV19 with TRBJ2-7; no clear D. This CDR3 contains 12 residues. CDR1 is LNHDA, CDR2 SQIVND, per germline (reference sequence). V lost 3 bases to trimming and J lost 3 bases, with 6 bases between them. In DNA form, the CDR3 reads TGTGCCAGTAGTATCGACAACTACGAGCAGTACTTC. Translated: CASSIDNYEQYF.

The rearrangement joins TRBV6-5 to TRBJ2-7; perhaps TRBD2 as D (6 bases). CDR3 length equals 15 residues. CDR1 and CDR2 (germline): MNHEY, SVGAGI. With 4 bases removed from V and 2 bases from J, the gap between germline ends came to 15 bases. The CDR3 protein is CASSSTGEIPYEQYF. CDR3 coding DNA: TGTGCCAGCAGTTCCACGGGAGAAATCCCCTACGAGCAGTACTTC.

The V and J genes are TRBV4-3 and TRBJ2-1; no firm D call. Trimming took off 4 bases at V and 2 bases at J, with 12 bases between the two ends. Germline CDR1 reads LGHNA; CDR2 reads YSLEER. CDR3 length equals 15 residues. CDR3: CASSPDWGPYNEQFF. Here the CDR3 DNA reads TGCGCCAGCAGCCCCGACTGGGGTCCCTACAATGAGCAGTTCTTC.

This clonotype was seen only a few times. This chain links TRBV9 with TRBJ2-3; D may be TRBD1 (6 bases). This CDR3 spans 14 amino acids. CDR1 is SGDLS, CDR2 YYNGEE, per germline. The V end was cut by 0 bases, the J end by 6 bases, with 11 bases between. The CDR3 nucleotides read TGTGCCAGCAGCGTAGCTACTAGGGGGGATACGCAGTATTTT. The encoded protein is CASSVATRGDTQYF.

This clonotype was observed a few times. The chain has TRBV7-8 and TRBJ2-3; 7 bases map to TRBD1. Trimming at V came to 2 bases and at J to 2 bases, leaving 7 bases not matched to a gene. The CDR3 has 16 residues. Per germline, CDR1 SGHVS and CDR2 FQNEAQ. CDR3 nucleotides: TGTGCCAGCAGCTTATGGGCCAGGGGGAACACAGATACGCAGTATTTT. Its translation: CASSLWARGNTDTQYF.

In its sample, this clonotype was seen a few times. V and J are TRBV6-5 and TRBJ2-7; D is ambiguous. V lost 6 bases to trimming and J lost 2 bases, with 11 bases between them. The CDR3 has 13 amino acids. Germline V gene data show CDR1 as MNHEY and CDR2 as SVGAGI. For the CDR3, the DNA is TGTGCCAGCAGCTTCACCGCCGCCTACGAGCAGTACTTC. The encoded protein is CASSFTAAYEQYF.

V and J are TRBV5-6 and TRBJ2-3, with D maybe TRBD2 (5 bases). The CDR3 totals 15 residues. The V end was cut by 4 bases, the J end by 2 bases, with 14 bases between. Germline CDR1 reads SGHDT; CDR2 reads YYEEEE. DNA for the CDR3: TGTGCCAGCAGCCGGACTGCGATGATCACAGATACGCAGTATTTT. Translated: CASSRTAMITDTQYF.

This clonotype has more than one count but fewer than ten. The chain is built from TRBV6-5 and TRBJ2-2, with 9 bases fitting TRBD1. Trimming took 6 bases from V and 1 from J; bases not matched to a gene: 9. The germline CDR1 and CDR2 sequences are MNHEY and SVGAGI. The CDR3 length is 17 residues. CDR3 in amino acids: CASSTSPGQGNTGELFF. CDR3 nucleotide sequence: TGTGCCAGCAGCACTAGCCCGGGACAGGGGAACACCGGGGAGCTGTTTTTT.

The CDR3 DNA is TGCAGCGTTGAGGGGGTCTCGGAGACCCAGTACTTC. Translating it yields CSVEGVSETQYF. The chain is built from TRBV29-1 and TRBJ2-5; either TRBD1 or TRBD2 may supply D (5 bases each). CDR1 SQVTM and CDR2 ANQGSEA come from the germline V gene. This CDR3 comprises 12 residues. Trimming pared 3 bases from V and 5 bases from J, leaving 10 bases between.

This clonotype was detected many times. The V call is TRBV6-2 or TRBV6-3, the J call TRBJ2-7; 7 bases are a match to TRBD1. Germline loops: CDR1 MNHEY, CDR2 SVGEGT. There are 15 residues in the CDR3. J lost 4 bases, V lost 0 bases, and 6 bases had no gene match. As DNA, the CDR3 is TGTGCCAGCAGTTACTCCGGCGAGGGGGCTTACGAGCAGTACTTC. It is translated as CASSYSGEGAYEQYF.

V usage is TRBV4-1 and J usage is TRBJ2-7, with D perhaps matching TRBD2 (6 bases). The CDR3 contains 15 residues. The V end was cut by 0 bases, the J end by 5 bases, with 14 bases between. Looked up from germline, CDR1 is MGHRA and CDR2 is YSYEKL. The DNA of the CDR3 is TGCGCCAGCAGCCAAGATATCGGCGGAGGGGACGAGCAGTACTTC. Protein product: CASSQDIGGGDEQYF.

The gene calls are TRBV27 and TRBJ2-7; weak D call: TRBD1 (6 bases). V lost 2 bases and J 5 bases, leaving 10 bases between the germline ends. This CDR3 is 13 amino acids long. CDR1 and CDR2 from the germline V gene are MNHEY and SMNVEV (reference sequence). CDR3 coding DNA: TGTGCCAGCAGTTTAGGGGGCTACCACGAGCAGTACTTC. Encoded protein: CASSLGGYHEQYF.

CDR3 sequence (DNA): TGTGCCAGCAGTTCCGGACTAGCGGCCGGGGAGCTGTTTTTT. Translating it yields CASSSGLAAGELFF. The chain is built from TRBV7-6 and TRBJ2-2; TRBD2 matches at 10 bases. Germline CDR1 and CDR2: SGHVS and FNYEAQ. The V segment lost 6 bases and the J segment 6 bases; nucleotides outside the gene matches: 4. The length of the CDR3 is 14 residues.

CDR3 coding DNA: TGTGCCAGCACCATGCCCCAGGGGGTCCAAGAGACCCAGTACTTC. Translation gives CASTMPQGVQETQYF. The chain uses TRBV5-5 and TRBJ2-5; 7 nucleotides align to TRBD1. Germline CDR1 reads SGHKS; CDR2 reads YYEKEE (reference sequence). V gave up 6 bases and J gave up 1 base; unmatched junction bases: 9. The length of the CDR3 is 15 residues.

This clonotype showed up just a few times. V is TRBV9 and J is TRBJ2-3, with D tentatively TRBD2 (6 bases). This CDR3 region has 15 residues. Germline CDR1 and CDR2: SGDLS and YYNGEE. The V gene lost 3 bases and the J gene lost 6 bases, with 17 bases spanning the gap. This CDR3 reads CASSAHHGGEDTQYF. CDR3 bases: TGTGCCAGCAGCGCCCACCACGGAGGGGAGGATACGCAGTATTTT.

This clonotype was detected a few times. The chain carries TRBV7-9 and TRBJ2-7; D is unclear. The CDR3 has 15 amino acids. Per the germline V gene, CDR1 is SEHNR and CDR2 is FQNEAQ (reference sequence). Trimming shortened V by 1 base and J by 3 bases, and 13 bases separated the two germline ends. The DNA of the CDR3 is TGTGCCAGCAGCTTAGGGGTCGAGAAAGACTACGAGCAGTACTTC. This sequence encodes CASSLGVEKDYEQYF.

This clonotype was detected a few times. At one boundary the junction diverges from the germline segment, which might be a read error. The CDR3 DNA reads TGTGCCAGCAGCTTAAGGGGACAGGGTTCGGTGTCTTGCTTT. Amino acids: CASSLRGQGSVSCF. V gene TRBV7-4 combines with J gene TRBJ1-1; 9 nucleotides match TRBD1. Per germline, CDR1 SGHVT and CDR2 SQSDAQ. The CDR3 totals 14 residues.

The chain links TRBV12-3 or TRBV12-4 to TRBJ2-1; TRBD1 matches 10 bases. This CDR3 comprises 16 residues. Trimming cost V 5 bases and J 7 bases; bases outside gene matches: 11. The CDR3: CASSQGTGAFHNEQFF. The CDR3 DNA follows: TGTGCCAGCAGTCAAGGGACAGGGGCCTTTCATAATGAGCAGTTCTTC.

The chain joins TRBV7-6 to TRBJ2-1; D is undetermined. V lost 4 bases and J 7 bases, leaving 8 bases between the germline ends. This CDR3 is built from 12 residues. Germline V gene sequence: CDR1 SGHVS, CDR2 FNYEAQ. The CDR3 loop is CASSYRWNEQFF. CDR3 bases: TGTGCCAGCAGCTACCGGTGGAATGAGCAGTTCTTC.

CDR3 in amino acids: CASSQDDEWGEKLFF. The DNA of the CDR3 is TGCGCCAGCAGCCAAGACGACGAGTGGGGCGAAAAACTGTTTTTT. The chain links TRBV4-1 to TRBJ1-4; weak D call: TRBD1 (5 bases). Trimming pared 0 bases from V and 8 bases from J, leaving 13 bases between. CDR1 is MGHRA and CDR2 is YSYEKL in the germline V gene. This CDR3 region has 15 residues.